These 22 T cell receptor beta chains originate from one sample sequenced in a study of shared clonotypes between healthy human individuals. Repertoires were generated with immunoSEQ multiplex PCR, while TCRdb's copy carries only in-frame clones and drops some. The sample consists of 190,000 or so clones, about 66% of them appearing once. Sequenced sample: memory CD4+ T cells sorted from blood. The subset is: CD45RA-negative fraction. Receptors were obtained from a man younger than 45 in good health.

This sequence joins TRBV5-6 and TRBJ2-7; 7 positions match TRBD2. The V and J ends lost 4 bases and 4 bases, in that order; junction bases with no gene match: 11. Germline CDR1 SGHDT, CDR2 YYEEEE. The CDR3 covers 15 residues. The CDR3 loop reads CASSLKGTIPYEQYF. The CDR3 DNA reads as TGTGCCAGCAGCCTCAAGGGGACTATCCCGTACGAGCAGTACTTC.

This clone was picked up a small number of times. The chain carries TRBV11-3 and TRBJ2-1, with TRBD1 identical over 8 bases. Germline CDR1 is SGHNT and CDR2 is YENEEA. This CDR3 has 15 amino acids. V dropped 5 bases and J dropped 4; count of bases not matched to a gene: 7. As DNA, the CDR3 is TGTGCCAGCAGCCATGGACAGGGACCGTACAATGAGCAGTTCTTC. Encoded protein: CASSHGQGPYNEQFF.

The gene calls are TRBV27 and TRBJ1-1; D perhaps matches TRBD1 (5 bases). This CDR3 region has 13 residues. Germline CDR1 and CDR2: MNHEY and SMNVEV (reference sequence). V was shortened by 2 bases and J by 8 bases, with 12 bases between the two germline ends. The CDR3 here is CASSLSWAGEAFF. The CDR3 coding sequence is TGTGCCAGCAGTTTAAGTTGGGCAGGGGAAGCTTTCTTT.

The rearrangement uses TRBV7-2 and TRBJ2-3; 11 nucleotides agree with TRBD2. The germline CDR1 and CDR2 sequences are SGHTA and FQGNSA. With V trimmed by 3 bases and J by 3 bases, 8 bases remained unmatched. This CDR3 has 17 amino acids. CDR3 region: CASSLTSGAGGTDTQYF. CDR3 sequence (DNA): TGTGCCAGCAGCTTGACTAGCGGGGCGGGGGGGACAGATACGCAGTATTTT.

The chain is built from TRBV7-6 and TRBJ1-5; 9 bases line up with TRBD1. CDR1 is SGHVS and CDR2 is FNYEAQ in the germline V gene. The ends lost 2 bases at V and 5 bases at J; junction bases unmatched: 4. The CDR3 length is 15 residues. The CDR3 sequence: CASSLTGGNDQPQHF. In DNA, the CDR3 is TGTGCCAGCAGCTTAACAGGGGGCAATGATCAGCCCCAGCATTTT.

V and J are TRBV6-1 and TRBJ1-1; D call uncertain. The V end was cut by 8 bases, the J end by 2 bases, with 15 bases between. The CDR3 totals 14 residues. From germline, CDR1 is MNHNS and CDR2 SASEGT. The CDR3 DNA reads TGTGCCAGCCGACCCTCCGGGGAAAACACTGAAGCTTTCTTT. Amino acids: CASRPSGENTEAFF.

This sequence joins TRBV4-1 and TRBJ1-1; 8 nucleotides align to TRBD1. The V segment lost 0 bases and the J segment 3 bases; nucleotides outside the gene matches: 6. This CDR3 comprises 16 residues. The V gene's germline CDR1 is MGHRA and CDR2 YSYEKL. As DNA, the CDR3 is TGCGCCAGCAGCCAAGATTGGCAGGGGGCTTACACTGAAGCTTTCTTT. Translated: CASSQDWQGAYTEAFF.

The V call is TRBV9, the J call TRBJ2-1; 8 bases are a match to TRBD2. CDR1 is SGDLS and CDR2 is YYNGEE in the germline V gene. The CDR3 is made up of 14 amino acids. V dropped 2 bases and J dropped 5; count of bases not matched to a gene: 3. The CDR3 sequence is CASSVGGLDNEQFF. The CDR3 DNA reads TGTGCCAGCAGCGTCGGGGGACTAGACAATGAGCAGTTCTTC.

CDR3 nucleotides: TGCGCCAGCAGCCCGACAGGGGACACCTACGAGCAGTACTTC. Its protein product is CASSPTGDTYEQYF. The rearrangement joins TRBV5-1 to TRBJ2-7; 8 bases fit TRBD1. The germline CDR1 and CDR2 sequences are SGHRS and YFSETQ. The V and J ends lost 4 bases and 2 bases, in that order; junction bases with no gene match: 5. This CDR3 comprises 14 residues.

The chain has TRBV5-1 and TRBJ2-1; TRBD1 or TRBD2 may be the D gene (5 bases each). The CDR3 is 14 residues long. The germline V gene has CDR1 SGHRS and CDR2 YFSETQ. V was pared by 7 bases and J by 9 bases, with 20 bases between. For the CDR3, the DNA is TGCGCCAGCCGACTGGGGACGGCGTCCGGTGAGCAGTTCTTC. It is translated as CASRLGTASGEQFF.

The CDR3 DNA is TGCAGCGTTGGTCTTAGAGGGGGAATCTCCTACGAGCAGTACTTC. Protein product: CSVGLRGGISYEQYF. The gene calls are TRBV29-1 and TRBJ2-7; D perhaps matches TRBD1 (6 bases). Trimming cost V 4 bases and J 0 bases, with 16 bases left between them. The CDR3 loop spans 15 amino acids. Germline V gene sequence: CDR1 SQVTM, CDR2 ANQGSEA.

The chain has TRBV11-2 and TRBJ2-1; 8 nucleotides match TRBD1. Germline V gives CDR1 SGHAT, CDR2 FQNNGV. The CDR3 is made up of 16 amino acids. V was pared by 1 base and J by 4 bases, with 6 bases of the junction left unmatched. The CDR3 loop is CASSLVPGGAYNEQFF. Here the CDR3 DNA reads TGTGCCAGCAGCTTAGTACCAGGGGGCGCTTACAATGAGCAGTTCTTC.

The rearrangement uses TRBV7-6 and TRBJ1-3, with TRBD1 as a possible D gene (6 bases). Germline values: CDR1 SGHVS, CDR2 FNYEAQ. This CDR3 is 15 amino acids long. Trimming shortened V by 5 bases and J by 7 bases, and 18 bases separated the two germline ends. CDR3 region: CASSRGGTGGNTIYF. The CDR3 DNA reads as TGTGCCAGCAGCCGAGGGGGAACCGGGGGGAACACCATATATTTT.

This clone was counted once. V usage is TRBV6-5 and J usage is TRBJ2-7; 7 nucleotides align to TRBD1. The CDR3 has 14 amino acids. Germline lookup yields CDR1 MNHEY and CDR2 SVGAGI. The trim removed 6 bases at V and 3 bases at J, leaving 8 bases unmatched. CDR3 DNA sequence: TGTGCCAGCAGCCGCCGGGACAGTCTCTACGAGCAGTACTTC. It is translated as CASSRRDSLYEQYF.

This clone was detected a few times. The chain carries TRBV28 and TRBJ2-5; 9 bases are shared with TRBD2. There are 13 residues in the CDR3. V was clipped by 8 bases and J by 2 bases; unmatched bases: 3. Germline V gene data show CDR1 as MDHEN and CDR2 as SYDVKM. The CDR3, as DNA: TGTGCCAGCCGTCTAGCGGGGCAAGAGACCCAGTACTTC. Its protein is CASRLAGQETQYF.

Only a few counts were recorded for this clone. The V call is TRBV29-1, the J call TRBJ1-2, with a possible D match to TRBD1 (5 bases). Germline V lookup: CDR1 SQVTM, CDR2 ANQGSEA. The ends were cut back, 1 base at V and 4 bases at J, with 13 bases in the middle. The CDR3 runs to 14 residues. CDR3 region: CSVEVGPESYGYTF. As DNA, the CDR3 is TGCAGCGTTGAAGTGGGACCTGAGAGCTATGGCTACACCTTC.

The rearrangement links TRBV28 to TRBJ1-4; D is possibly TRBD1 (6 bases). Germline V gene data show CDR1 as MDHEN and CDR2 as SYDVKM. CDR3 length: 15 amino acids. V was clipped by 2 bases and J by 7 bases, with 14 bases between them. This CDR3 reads CASSLKARGGEKLFF. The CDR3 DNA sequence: TGTGCCAGCAGTTTAAAGGCCAGGGGAGGTGAAAAACTGTTTTTT.

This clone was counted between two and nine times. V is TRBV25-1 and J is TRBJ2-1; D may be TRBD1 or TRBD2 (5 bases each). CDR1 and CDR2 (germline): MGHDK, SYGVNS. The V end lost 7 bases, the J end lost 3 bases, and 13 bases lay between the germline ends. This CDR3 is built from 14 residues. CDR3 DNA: TGTGCCAGCACTGAGACAGAGGGCTACAATGAGCAGTTCTTC. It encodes CASTETEGYNEQFF.

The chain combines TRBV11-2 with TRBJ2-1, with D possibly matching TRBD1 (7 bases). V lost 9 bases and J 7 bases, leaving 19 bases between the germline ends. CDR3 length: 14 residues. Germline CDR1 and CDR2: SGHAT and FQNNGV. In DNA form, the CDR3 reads TGTGCCAGTTCTACGGAGGGGGCAGGAAATGAGCAGTTCTTC. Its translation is CASSTEGAGNEQFF.

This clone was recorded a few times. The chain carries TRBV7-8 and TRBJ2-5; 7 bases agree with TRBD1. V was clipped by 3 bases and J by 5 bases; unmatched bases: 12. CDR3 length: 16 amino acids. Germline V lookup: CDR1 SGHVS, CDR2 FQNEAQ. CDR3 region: CASSFRQGEVVETQYF. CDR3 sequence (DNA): TGTGCCAGCAGCTTTCGTCAGGGGGAAGTTGTTGAGACCCAGTACTTC. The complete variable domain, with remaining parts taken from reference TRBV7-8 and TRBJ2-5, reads GAGVSQSPRYKVAKRGQDVALRCDPISGHVSLFWYQQALGQGPEFLTYFQNEAQLDKSGLPSDRFFAERPEGSVSTLKIQRTQQEDSAVYLCASSFRQGEVVETQYFGPGTRLLVL.

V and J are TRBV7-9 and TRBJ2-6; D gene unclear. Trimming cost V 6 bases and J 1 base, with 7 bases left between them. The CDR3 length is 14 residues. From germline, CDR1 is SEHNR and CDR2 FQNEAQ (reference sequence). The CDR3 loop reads CASRSGSGANVLTF. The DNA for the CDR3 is TGTGCCAGCAGGTCAGGTTCTGGGGCCAACGTCCTGACTTTC.

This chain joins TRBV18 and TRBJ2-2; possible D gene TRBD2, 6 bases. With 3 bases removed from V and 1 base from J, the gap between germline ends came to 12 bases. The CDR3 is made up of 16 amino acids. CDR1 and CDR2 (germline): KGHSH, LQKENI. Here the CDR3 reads CASSPDLGGNTGELFF. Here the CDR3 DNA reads TGTGCCAGCTCACCGGATCTGGGAGGGAACACCGGGGAGCTGTTTTTT. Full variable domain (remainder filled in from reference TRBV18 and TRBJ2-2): NAGVMQNPRHLVRRRGQEARLRCSPMKGHSHVYWYRQLPEEGLKFMVYLQKENIIDESGMPKERFSAEFPKEGPSILRIQQVVRGDSAAYFCASSPDLGGNTGELFFGEGSRLTVL.